The T cell receptor beta chain described here comes from a study of T cells after yellow fever vaccination. General study points: Most primary-vaccination clones recurred post-booster (just under 98% CD4, just over 85% CD8). Peaking on day 5 versus 15, the secondary response was faster but weaker. Clonotypes appearing in both CD4 and CD8 compartments existed, and their share was small.

About this clonotype: Its antigen remains unidentified.

V lost 4 bases and J lost 3, with 12 bases in between. This CDR3 contains 14 residues. Germline V gene data show CDR1 as SEHNR and CDR2 as FQNEAQ (reference sequence). TCRdb re-derived calls from the 5' RACE reads in MiXCR, one entry per CDR3 protein. The data contain about 360,000 distinct CDR3 sequences, around 6.5% of them singletons. Sequenced material: PBMCs, taken 5 days after the yellow fever booster vaccination. J is TRBJ1-1 and V is TRBV7-9; no definite D call. This receptor was identified in a man aged 30 to 45 who received the YFV17D yellow fever vaccine. The DNA for the CDR3 is TGTGCCAGCAGCTCACTCCGGGGTGACACTGAAGCTTTCTTT. Residues: CASSSLRGDTEAFF.